The rows below give T cell receptor beta chains drawn from one sample of a study of OX40 agonist ivuxolimab in advanced cancers. Profiling relied on immunoSEQ multiplex PCR, and the TCRdb table lists in-frame clones only, not all of them. The table includes fewer than 85,000 clones, 82% detected once. This sample comprised CD4+ or CD8+ T cells sorted from blood, obtained in a trial of the OX40 agonist ivuxolimab. The receptors were sampled from an adult with an advanced solid tumor such as melanoma, head and neck, liver or kidney cancer. The CDR3 runs from the conserved cysteine through the conserved F or W. The D gene is left open where the match is weak. Clone sizes are given selectively: once, few, many, or a class where the clone is expanded.

abundance: few; j_gene: TRBJ2-7; v_gene: TRBV5-1; d_gene: .; len: 11; CDR3nt: TGCGCCAGCAGCTTCTCCTACGAGCAGTACTTC; CDR3aa: CASSFSYEQYF
abundance: .; j_gene: TRBJ2-1; v_gene: TRBV4-3; d_gene: TRBD2; len: 13; CDR3nt: TGCGCCAGCAGCCGGAGCGGGGACAATGAGCAGTTCTTC; CDR3aa: CASSRSGDNEQFF
abundance: .; j_gene: TRBJ2-7; v_gene: TRBV18; d_gene: .; len: 17; CDR3nt: TGTGCCAGCTCACCGGACAAGACGTCGGGGCCTTTTTACGAGCAGTACTTC; CDR3aa: CASSPDKTSGPFYEQYF
abundance: .; j_gene: TRBJ2-5; v_gene: TRBV5-1; d_gene: .; len: 16; CDR3nt: TGCGCCAGCAGAGGGGGGTTTATCCAGGGGATTGAGACCCAGTACTTC; CDR3aa: CASRGGFIQGIETQYF
abundance: once; j_gene: TRBJ2-7; v_gene: TRBV11-2; d_gene: .; len: 11; CDR3nt: TGTGCCAGCAGCTTTCTAGGTGAGCAGTACTTC; CDR3aa: CASSFLGEQYF
abundance: once; j_gene: TRBJ2-5; v_gene: TRBV15; d_gene: .; len: 13; CDR3nt: TGTGCCACCAGCAGCTCGGACACGCAGACCCAGTACTTC; CDR3aa: CATSSSDTQTQYF
abundance: .; j_gene: TRBJ1-5; v_gene: TRBV28; d_gene: .; len: 16; CDR3nt: TGTGCCAGCAGTTTATATACTCTGGGGGGAAATCAGCCCCAGCATTTT; CDR3aa: CASSLYTLGGNQPQHF
abundance: .; j_gene: TRBJ2-7; v_gene: TRBV2; d_gene: TRBD1; len: 13; CDR3nt: TGTGCCAGCAGGGGGACAGGGATCTACGAGCAGTACTTC; CDR3aa: CASRGTGIYEQYF
abundance: .; j_gene: TRBJ1-3; v_gene: TRBV6-6; d_gene: .; len: 15; CDR3nt: TGTGCCAGCAGTTCGCCCACTAGGTCCGGAAACACCATATATTTT; CDR3aa: CASSSPTRSGNTIYF
abundance: .; j_gene: TRBJ1-2; v_gene: TRBV7-2; d_gene: TRBD1; len: 16; CDR3nt: TGTGCCAGCAGCACCCGGGACAGCAGGAGGATATATGGCTACACCTTC; CDR3aa: CASSTRDSRRIYGYTF
abundance: .; j_gene: TRBJ1-1; v_gene: TRBV7-9; d_gene: TRBD1; len: 15; CDR3nt: TGTGCCAGCAGCTTAGTCGGGACAGGGGGAACTGAAGCTTTCTTT; CDR3aa: CASSLVGTGGTEAFF
abundance: .; j_gene: TRBJ2-3; v_gene: TRBV5-1; d_gene: .; len: 13; CDR3nt: TGCGCCAGCGGGACCGGGTTTGCAGATACGCAGTATTTT; CDR3aa: CASGTGFADTQYF
abundance: .; j_gene: TRBJ1-3; v_gene: TRBV6-1; d_gene: .; len: 14; CDR3nt: TGTGCCAGCAGTGAGGGTTCCTCTGGAAACACCATATATTTT; CDR3aa: CASSEGSSGNTIYF
abundance: .; j_gene: TRBJ1-2; v_gene: TRBV5-1; d_gene: .; len: 14; CDR3nt: TGCGCCAGCAGCTTCGGGAGGTTAAACTATGGCTACACCTTC; CDR3aa: CASSFGRLNYGYTF
abundance: .; j_gene: TRBJ2-1; v_gene: TRBV7-2; d_gene: .; len: 11; CDR3nt: TGTGCCAGCAGCTTATTGGATGAGCAGTTCTTC; CDR3aa: CASSLLDEQFF
abundance: once; j_gene: TRBJ2-3; v_gene: TRBV7-9; d_gene: .; len: 13; CDR3nt: TGTGCCAGCACCCGGAGTCCCACAGATACGCAGTATTTT; CDR3aa: CASTRSPTDTQYF
abundance: .; j_gene: TRBJ2-1; v_gene: TRBV5-4; d_gene: TRBD2; len: 17; CDR3nt: TGTGCCAGCAGCTTGGCCCTAGCGGGGGGGCCGTGGAATGAGCAGTTCTTC; CDR3aa: CASSLALAGGPWNEQFF
abundance: .; j_gene: TRBJ2-1; v_gene: TRBV9; d_gene: .; len: 15; CDR3nt: TGTGCCAGCAGCGTAGAGACGGTTATTATAGGGGAGCAGTTCTTC; CDR3aa: CASSVETVIIGEQFF
abundance: .; j_gene: TRBJ2-3; v_gene: TRBV10-3; d_gene: TRBD1; len: 15; CDR3nt: TGTGCCATCAGTCTTGGGACAGGGATGACAGATACGCAGTATTTT; CDR3aa: CAISLGTGMTDTQYF
abundance: .; j_gene: TRBJ1-4; v_gene: TRBV5-4; d_gene: TRBD1; len: 14; CDR3nt: TGTGCCAGCGCACTACAGGGGGCGGACGAAAAACTGTTTTTT; CDR3aa: CASALQGADEKLFF
abundance: .; j_gene: TRBJ2-3; v_gene: TRBV4-1; d_gene: .; len: 16; CDR3nt: TGCGCCAGCAGCCAAGGGGGGGCCATTCGGACAGATACGCAGTATTTT; CDR3aa: CASSQGGAIRTDTQYF
abundance: .; j_gene: TRBJ1-1; v_gene: TRBV5-1; d_gene: .; len: 14; CDR3nt: TGCGCCAGCAGCTTCCAGGTGGGGACGCAAGAAGCTTTCTTT; CDR3aa: CASSFQVGTQEAFF
abundance: .; j_gene: TRBJ2-1; v_gene: TRBV5-1; d_gene: TRBD2; len: 16; CDR3nt: TGCGCCAGCAGCTTGACTAGCGGGAGGGCGGGGAATGAGCAGTTCTTC; CDR3aa: CASSLTSGRAGNEQFF
abundance: .; j_gene: TRBJ2-2; v_gene: TRBV7-6; d_gene: TRBD1; len: 16; CDR3nt: TGTGCCAGCAGCTTAGCCGGCCCAGGGGGCACCGGGGAGCTGTTTTTT; CDR3aa: CASSLAGPGGTGELFF
abundance: .; j_gene: TRBJ2-2; v_gene: TRBV7-9; d_gene: .; len: 15; CDR3nt: TGTGCCAGCAGCCCCTGGCAGGGGAACACCGGGGAGCTGTTTTTT; CDR3aa: CASSPWQGNTGELFF
abundance: .; j_gene: TRBJ1-2; v_gene: TRBV5-1; d_gene: TRBD1; len: 14; CDR3nt: TGCGCCAGCAGCGTGACTAGGGGGCCTTATGGCTACACCTTC; CDR3aa: CASSVTRGPYGYTF
abundance: .; j_gene: TRBJ1-6; v_gene: TRBV6-1; d_gene: TRBD1; len: 15; CDR3nt: TGTGCCAGCAGTGGAGCCCCCAGGGGGCTCTCACCCCTCCACTTT; CDR3aa: CASSGAPRGLSPLHF
abundance: .; j_gene: TRBJ2-7; v_gene: TRBV5-6; d_gene: .; len: 14; CDR3nt: TGTGCCAGCAGCTGGCAGGGCGTAGGATACGAGCAGTACTTC; CDR3aa: CASSWQGVGYEQYF
abundance: .; j_gene: TRBJ1-3; v_gene: TRBV4-1; d_gene: .; len: 18; CDR3nt: TGCGCCAGCAGCCAAGTCGATATGGGCTTCATCTCTGGAAACACCATATATTTT; CDR3aa: CASSQVDMGFISGNTIYF
abundance: .; j_gene: TRBJ1-6; v_gene: TRBV15; d_gene: .; len: 15; CDR3nt: TGTGCCACCAGAGGAAGTAGGGGGGAGCGATCACCCCTCCACTTT; CDR3aa: CATRGSRGERSPLHF
abundance: .; j_gene: TRBJ2-1; v_gene: TRBV2; d_gene: .; len: 15; CDR3nt: TGTGCCAGCAGTGAATTTGGTGTGGCCTACAATGAGCAGTTCTTC; CDR3aa: CASSEFGVAYNEQFF
abundance: .; j_gene: TRBJ2-3; v_gene: TRBV6-1; d_gene: TRBD1; len: 16; CDR3nt: TGTGCCAGCAGTGCTACAGGGGTTGGGGGTACAGATACGCAGTATTTT; CDR3aa: CASSATGVGGTDTQYF